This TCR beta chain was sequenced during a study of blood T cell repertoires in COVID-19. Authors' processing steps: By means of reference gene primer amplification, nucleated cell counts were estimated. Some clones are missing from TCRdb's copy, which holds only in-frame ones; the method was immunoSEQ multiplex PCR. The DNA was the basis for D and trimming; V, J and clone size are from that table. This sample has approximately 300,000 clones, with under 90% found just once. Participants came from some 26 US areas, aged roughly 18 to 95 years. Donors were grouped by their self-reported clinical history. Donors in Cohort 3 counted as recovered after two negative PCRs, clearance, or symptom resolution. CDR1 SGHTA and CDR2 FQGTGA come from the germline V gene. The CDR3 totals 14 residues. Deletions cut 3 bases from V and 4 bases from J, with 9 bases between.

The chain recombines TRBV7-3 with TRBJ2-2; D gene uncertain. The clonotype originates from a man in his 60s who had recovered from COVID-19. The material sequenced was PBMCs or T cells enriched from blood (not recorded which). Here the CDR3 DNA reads TGTGCCAGCAGCTTTGGGCGCAGCACCGGGGAGCTGTTTTTT. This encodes CASSFGRSTGELFF.